There are many counts of the clone carrying this TCR beta chain. These data are taken from a study of CXCR3 chemokines and chemotherapy response in bladder cancer. TCRdb analysed the PCR reads with MiXCR anew, one entry per CDR3 protein. The data show several thousand distinct CDR3 sequences, with 14% seen just once and around 10% held by the top ten. The CDR3 consists of 16 residues. Germline V gene lookup returns CDR1 MNHEY and CDR2 SVGAGI. V shed 4 bases and J shed 3 bases, with 17 bases lying between them. The biological material was taken from a patient whose treatment included neoadjuvant chemotherapy. This clonotype was sampled from a human donor with bladder cancer that responded to neoadjuvant chemotherapy. V and J are TRBV6-5 and TRBJ2-3; possibly TRBD2 for D (6 bases). CDR3 residues: CASSLPSRGFTDTQYF. The CDR3 nucleotides read TGTGCCAGCAGTTTACCCTCTCGGGGGTTTACAGATACGCAGTATTTT.